The 12 T cell receptor beta chains reported below all come from one sample, sequenced in a study of molecular identifiers for immune sequencing clone quantification. TCRdb re-called the PCR reads with MiXCR, one entry per CDR3 protein. The repertoire holds 400,000 to 600,000 distinct CDR3 sequences, with 20% to 25% as singletons. Sequencing was carried out using naive CD8+ T cells from blood, with Jurkat cell RNA spiked in. Subset of the sample: FACS-sorted CD8+CD4-CCR7+CD45RA+ naive T cells. The receptors originated from a human donor in good health. Some libraries in this study had Jurkat cell RNA spiked in.

This clonotype was detected only a few times. The rearrangement joins TRBV27 to TRBJ2-1; 10 positions match TRBD2. The CDR3 extends over 15 amino acids. Trimming cost V 5 bases and J 2 bases; bases outside gene matches: 3. Germline V CDR1 and CDR2: MNHEY, SMNVEV (reference sequence). The CDR3 region has the DNA TGTGCCAGCAGTATTAGCGGGAGGACCTACAATGAGCAGTTCTTC. This sequence encodes CASSISGRTYNEQFF.

This clonotype was detected many times. This rearrangement joins TRBV2 to TRBJ2-3; 13 bases agree with TRBD2. The CDR3 extends over 13 amino acids. The ends lost 11 bases at V and 5 bases at J; junction bases unmatched: 4. Germline CDR1 SNHLY, CDR2 FYNNEI. The CDR3 sequence: CAGTSGVVDTQYF. The CDR3 coding sequence is TGTGCCGGGACTAGCGGGGTTGTAGATACGCAGTATTTT.

For this clonotype: Sequence at one end of the junction differs from germline and may be a read error. This CDR3 reads CSTRDESGSPGELFF. CDR3 coding DNA: TGCAGTACTAGAGACGAAAGCGGGAGTCCCGGGGAGCTGTTTTTT. The rearrangement joins TRBV20-1 to TRBJ2-2, with 8 bases matching TRBD2. This CDR3 comprises 15 residues. CDR1 and CDR2 (germline): DFQATT, SNEGSKA (reference sequence).

This chain joins TRBV28 and TRBJ2-2; TRBD2 aligns across 8 bases. The CDR3 contains 16 residues. Germline values: CDR1 MDHEN, CDR2 SYDVKM. J lost 10 bases, V lost 5 bases, and 15 bases had no gene match. The CDR3 sequence: CASSPYSGSFFEELFF. The CDR3 DNA is TGTGCCAGCAGTCCCTACAGCGGGAGTTTCTTTGAGGAGCTGTTTTTT.

This clonotype was recorded at least ten times. This chain uses TRBV15 with TRBJ1-1; D perhaps matches TRBD1 (6 bases). V was pared by 10 bases and J by 4 bases, with 16 bases between. The length of the CDR3 is 13 residues. CDR1 and CDR2 from the germline V gene are LNHNV and YYDKDF (reference sequence). The CDR3 nucleotides are TGTGCCAGCAAAACAGGGATGGTCACTGAAGCTTTCTTT. The encoded protein is CASKTGMVTEAFF.

Only a few counts were recorded for this clonotype. This rearrangement joins TRBV4-1 to TRBJ1-1; D gene unclear. The CDR3 has 15 residues. Trimming took 2 bases from V and 1 from J, leaving 11 bases between them. Germline V gene data show CDR1 as MGHRA and CDR2 as YSYEKL. This CDR3 reads CASSQPTAPNTEAFF. In DNA form, the CDR3 reads TGCGCCAGCAGCCAACCTACTGCACCGAACACTGAAGCTTTCTTT.

This clonotype was counted once. A much larger clone differs from this one at a single base, so this may be a read error. The chain links TRBV20-1 to TRBJ2-3; 7 bases line up with TRBD2. The CDR3 totals 17 residues. Per the germline V gene, CDR1 is DFQATT and CDR2 is SNEGSKA (reference sequence). The V gene end was trimmed by 2 bases and the J gene end by 4 bases; junction bases not matched to a gene: 15. CDR3 DNA sequence: TGCAGTGCTAGAAATACCCGACTAGCCACTTTTGCAGATACGCAGTATTTT. Translation: CSARNTRLATFADTQYF.

Ten or more counts support this clonotype. The J gene is TRBJ2-3, the V gene TRBV7-6; perhaps TRBD2 as D (5 bases). CDR1 and CDR2 from the germline V gene are SGHVS and FNYEAQ. Trimming stripped 5 bases from V and 6 bases from J, with 18 bases between. The CDR3 contains 15 residues. The CDR3 region has the DNA TGTGCCAGCAGCCCGGCTGTCGGGGTGGCGGATACGCAGTATTTT. This translates into CASSPAVGVADTQYF.

About this clonotype itself: A far larger clone is one nucleotide away, so this likely arose from a read error. This chain joins TRBV27 and TRBJ2-5; no clear D gene. This CDR3 contains 11 residues. Looked up from germline, CDR1 is MNHEY and CDR2 is SMNVEV (reference sequence). The CDR3 DNA reads TGTGCCGGCAGCGATCAAGAGACCCAGTACTTC. Amino acid sequence: CAGSDQETQYF.

This clonotype has ten or more counts. The chain carries TRBV20-1 and TRBJ2-7, with 8 bases fitting TRBD1. Germline CDR1 DFQATT, CDR2 SNEGSKA (reference sequence). The CDR3 loop spans 14 amino acids. V trimming: 6 bases; J trimming: 6 bases; junction bases outside the gene matches: 13. The CDR3 DNA follows: TGCAGTGCAACCTCCGGGACAGGTCCCCTCGAGCAGTACTTC. Translation: CSATSGTGPLEQYF.

This clonotype showed up just a few times. V and J are TRBV5-4 and TRBJ2-1; 10 bases are shared with TRBD2. V shed 0 bases and J 7 bases; nucleotides not matched to a gene: 4. The germline V gene has CDR1 SGHNT and CDR2 YYREEE (reference sequence). The CDR3 loop spans 15 amino acids. The CDR3 DNA reads as TGTGCCAGCAGCTTGGTAGCGGGAGGAGGTAATGAGCAGTTCTTC. The encoded protein is CASSLVAGGGNEQFF.

V is TRBV3-1 and J is TRBJ2-7; TRBD1 matches at 8 bases. The CDR3 loop spans 14 amino acids. The germline CDR1 and CDR2 sequences are LGHDT and YNNKEL (reference sequence). V dropped 1 base and J dropped 6; count of bases not matched to a gene: 5. CDR3 sequence reads: CASSQVQGAIEQYF. The CDR3, as DNA: TGTGCCAGCAGCCAAGTCCAGGGGGCGATCGAGCAGTACTTC.